The 21 T cell receptor beta chains reported below all come from one sample, sequenced in a study of blood T cells in healthy people across ages. Primed by a sample-barcoded 5' primer and a J-beta primer mix, a second PCR proceeded for roughly 6 to 12 cycles. MiXCR, applied by TCRdb to the 5' RACE reads, yields one record per CDR3 protein. Here the sample spans 1.5 million to 2 million distinct CDR3 sequences, approximately 39% being singletons. The specimen was blood. These receptor sequences come from a human donor in good health.

This clonotype occurred a few times. The chain uses TRBV9 and TRBJ2-7; D gene ambiguous. Germline CDR1 is SGDLS and CDR2 is YYNGEE. CDR3 length equals 15 residues. The V end lost 0 bases, the J end lost 1 base, and 11 bases lay between the germline ends. The CDR3 region is CASSVDGLGSYEQYF. CDR3 sequence (DNA): TGTGCCAGCAGCGTAGATGGGTTAGGGTCCTACGAGCAGTACTTC.

The chain couples TRBV20-1 to TRBJ2-5; a weak D match, TRBD2 (7 bases). The CDR3 contains 14 residues. Germline V lookup: CDR1 DFQATT, CDR2 SNEGSKA (reference sequence). Trimming stripped 1 base from V and 11 bases from J, with 20 bases between. In DNA form, the CDR3 reads TGCAGTGCTAGAGCGGGGCCAGGGGCGCGGGAGCAGTACTTC. It encodes CSARAGPGAREQYF.

The chain recombines TRBV13 with TRBJ1-5; TRBD1 might be the D (5 bases). This CDR3 comprises 15 residues. Trimming took 3 bases from V and 9 from J, leaving 18 bases between them. Germline CDR1 reads PRHDT; CDR2 reads FYEKMQ (reference sequence). CDR3 sequence reads: CASSFYRSGGRPQHF. CDR3 sequence (DNA): TGTGCCAGCAGCTTTTATCGATCCGGGGGTCGGCCCCAGCATTTT. Looking up the rest from reference TRBV13 and TRBJ1-5 gives the full variable domain: AAGVIQSPRHLIKEKRETATLKCYPIPRHDTVYWYQQGPGQDPQFLISFYEKMQSDKGSIPDRFSAQQFSDYHSELNMSSLELGDSALYFCASSFYRSGGRPQHFGDGTRLSIL.

This chain connects TRBV28 to TRBJ1-5; unclear D gene. Germline V gene data show CDR1 as MDHEN and CDR2 as SYDVKM. The CDR3 spans 15 residues. V gave up 6 bases and J gave up 4 bases, with 16 bases separating them. The CDR3 DNA sequence: TGTGCCAGCAGGAAGTTTAGGTGGACTAATCAGCCCCAGCATTTT. It yields the protein CASRKFRWTNQPQHF.

With respect to this clonotype: A read error may account for a junction end that differs from germline. The rearrangement uses TRBV12-3 or TRBV12-4 and TRBJ1-2, with 7 bases matching TRBD1. The CDR3 sequence is 13 residues long. CDR3 sequence reads: CVSNNRGYYGYTF. The CDR3 region has the DNA TGTGTCAGCAATAACAGGGGCTACTATGGCTACACCTTC.

The chain has TRBV2 and TRBJ1-5; D perhaps matches TRBD1 (6 bases). Germline V gene data show CDR1 as SNHLY and CDR2 as FYNNEI. This CDR3 has 18 amino acids. Trimming cost V 8 bases and J 7 bases, with 30 bases left between them. The CDR3 DNA reads as TGTGCCAGCGGCTCTGGGGGCGCCAGGATTCTCAGAAAACAGCCCCAGCATTTT. Encoded protein: CASGSGGARILRKQPQHF.

The rearrangement joins TRBV7-2 to TRBJ1-1; D remains ambiguous. Germline-derived CDR1 and CDR2 are SGHTA and FQGNSA. Deletions cut 1 base from V and 7 bases from J, with 7 bases between. This CDR3 has 12 amino acids. The CDR3 DNA reads TGTGCCAGCAGCTTAGACAGCCGTGAAGCTTTCTTT. This encodes CASSLDSREAFF.

With respect to this clonotype: The junction differs from germline at one of its ends, possibly a read error. The chain links TRBV20-1 to TRBJ2-1, with D possibly being TRBD1 (6 bases). CDR1 DFQATT and CDR2 SNEGSKA come from the germline V gene (reference sequence). CDR3 length equals 15 residues. The CDR3 loop reads CSAVNQGQNYDEQFF. The CDR3 DNA sequence: TGCAGTGCCGTTAACCAGGGGCAAAACTACGATGAGCAGTTCTTC.

The rearrangement joins TRBV4-3 to TRBJ2-3; 8 bases fit TRBD2. Trimming cost V 3 bases and J 6 bases; bases outside gene matches: 26. The CDR3 spans 21 residues. From germline, CDR1 is LGHNA and CDR2 YSLEER. The CDR3 reads CASSQRPRGGRSIAKEDTQYF. CDR3 sequence (DNA): TGCGCCAGCAGCCAGAGGCCCCGGGGGGGGAGGTCTATTGCAAAGGAGGATACGCAGTATTTT.

The rearrangement links TRBV6-6 to TRBJ2-7, with TRBD1 identical over 8 bases. The CDR3 sequence is 14 residues long. Looked up from germline, CDR1 is MNHNY and CDR2 is SVGAGI (reference sequence). Unmatched junction bases numbered 3, after V lost 5 bases and J lost 0 bases. CDR3: CASSRTGYSYEQYF. In nucleotides, the CDR3 is TGTGCCAGCAGTCGGACAGGGTACTCCTACGAGCAGTACTTC.

CDR3 sequence: CASSLRRPGLAKNIQYF. The DNA for the CDR3 is TGTGCCAGCAGCCTCAGAAGACCAGGGCTAGCCAAAAACATTCAGTACTTC. V gene TRBV3-1 combines with J gene TRBJ2-4, with D perhaps TRBD1 (5 bases). The CDR3 runs 17 residues. The V end was cut by 4 bases, the J end by 0 bases, with 16 bases between. CDR1 is LGHDT, CDR2 YNNKEL, per germline (reference sequence).

The rearrangement joins TRBV10-3 to TRBJ1-2; 7 nucleotides align to TRBD1. The CDR3 spans 15 residues. Germline values: CDR1 ENHRY, CDR2 SYGVKD. Unmatched junction bases numbered 10, after V lost 2 bases and J lost 7 bases. The CDR3 protein is CAISERTGVATGYTF. The CDR3 DNA sequence: TGTGCCATCAGTGAGCGTACAGGGGTAGCAACTGGCTACACCTTC.

As for this clonotype: The junction departs from germline at one end; a sequencing error may be responsible. The chain joins TRBV10-3 to TRBJ2-3; D remains ambiguous. The germline gives CDR1 ENHRY, CDR2 SYGVKD. The CDR3 contains 13 residues. CDR3 protein: CAIGESQSDTQYF. The CDR3 nucleotides read TGTGCCATCGGTGAGTCCCAGTCTGATACGCAGTATTTT.

This rearrangement joins TRBV14 to TRBJ1-2; D is ambiguous. The CDR3 is made up of 14 amino acids. Per the germline V gene, CDR1 is SGHDN and CDR2 is FVKESK. Trimming cost V 7 bases and J 4 bases, with 16 bases left between them. The CDR3 sequence is CASNPHTGLYGYTF. The DNA of the CDR3 is TGTGCCAGCAACCCCCATACGGGCCTCTATGGCTACACCTTC.

This clonotype was found a few times. This sequence joins TRBV7-8 and TRBJ2-7, with TRBD1 as a possible D gene (6 bases). CDR3 length: 14 amino acids. Trimming pared 3 bases from V and 9 bases from J, leaving 18 bases between. Germline V gene lookup returns CDR1 SGHVS and CDR2 FQNEAQ. The CDR3 nucleotides read TGTGCCAGCAGCTTTCGGGACAACAAACTACGGCAGTACTTC. The encoded protein is CASSFRDNKLRQYF.

This chain links TRBV7-2 with TRBJ1-2; the D gene is possibly TRBD1 (5 bases). V was shortened by 2 bases and J by 6 bases, with 16 bases between the two germline ends. The V gene's germline CDR1 is SGHTA and CDR2 FQGNSA. This CDR3 contains 15 residues. The CDR3 nucleotides read TGTGCCAGCAGCTTACTTACGAAGGGGTTGGATGGCTACACCTTC. This sequence encodes CASSLLTKGLDGYTF. The whole variable domain, remainder taken from reference TRBV7-2 and TRBJ1-2, is GAGVSQSPSNKVTEKGKDVELRCDPISGHTALYWYRQSLGQGLEFLIYFQGNSAPDKSGLPSDRFSAERTGGSVSTLTIQRTQQEDSAVYLCASSLLTKGLDGYTFGSGTRLTVV.

V usage is TRBV6-6 and J usage is TRBJ2-5, with 9 bases lining up with TRBD1. Germline V lookup: CDR1 MNHNY, CDR2 SVGAGI (reference sequence). V dropped 7 bases and J dropped 5; count of bases not matched to a gene: 11. CDR3 size: 15 residues. The CDR3 DNA reads TGTGCCAGCACCTACGGTAGGGACAGGGCTGAGACCCAGTACTTC. It translates to CASTYGRDRAETQYF.

This clonotype was counted only a few times. This chain joins TRBV4-2 and TRBJ1-6; D gene ambiguous. The CDR3 consists of 15 residues. Germline V gives CDR1 LGHNA, CDR2 YNFKEQ. Trimming shortened V by 5 bases and J by 6 bases, and 14 bases separated the two germline ends. CDR3 residues: CASSVKLNSNSPLHF. The DNA for the CDR3 is TGTGCCAGCAGCGTCAAATTAAACAGTAATTCACCCCTCCACTTT.

V gene TRBV4-2 combines with J gene TRBJ2-3; 8 bases match TRBD1. The V gene end was trimmed by 1 base and the J gene end by 4 bases; junction bases not matched to a gene: 4. CDR1 and CDR2 (germline): LGHNA, YNFKEQ. The CDR3 is 15 residues long. DNA for the CDR3: TGTGCCAGCAGCCAAGCCAGGGGGCGTGCAGATACGCAGTATTTT. Residues: CASSQARGRADTQYF.

The chain carries TRBV5-4 and TRBJ1-1; the D gene is possibly TRBD1 (5 bases). Trimming left V 4 bases short and J 8 bases short, with 18 bases between. Germline values: CDR1 SGHNT, CDR2 YYREEE (reference sequence). The CDR3 covers 14 residues. In DNA, the CDR3 is TGTGCCAGCAGCCCCCATGGTGGGGGAAAGGAAGCTTTCTTT. Encoded protein: CASSPHGGGKEAFF.

A few counts support this clonotype. The chain employs TRBV2 and TRBJ2-5, with 10 bases aligning to TRBD1. The germline gives CDR1 SNHLY, CDR2 FYNNEI. This CDR3 is 17 amino acids long. Losses at the gene ends were 10 bases for V and 4 bases for J; bases not matched to a gene: 18. The CDR3 spells CANILPGQGLNRETQYF. In DNA form, the CDR3 reads TGTGCCAACATTCTTCCGGGACAGGGGCTCAATCGAGAGACCCAGTACTTC.